Below, 32 T cell receptor beta chains from the same sample are listed, as sequenced in a study of cytomegalovirus exposure and HLA in healthy donors. The study ran its PCR with 60 Vbeta and 13 Jbeta primers. Only in-frame clones appear in the TCRdb table, and some are missing; sequencing was by immunoSEQ multiplex PCR. In the table there are more than 150,000 clones, around three quarters of which are singletons. Sequenced material: PBMCs. These receptors were collected from a boy under 18 in good health and CMV-seronegative.

This rearrangement joins TRBV7-6 to TRBJ1-1; TRBD1 agrees at 7 bases. Germline V CDR1 and CDR2: SGHVS, FNYEAQ. There are 15 residues in the CDR3. V lost 7 bases and J lost 0; bases outside the gene matches: 8. CDR3 sequence: CASTATGTVNTEAFF. The CDR3 DNA sequence: TGTGCCAGCACCGCGACCGGGACAGTGAACACTGAAGCTTTCTTT.

The J gene is TRBJ1-1, the V gene TRBV7-3, with D uncertain. Trimming cost V 2 bases and J 5 bases, with 15 bases left between them. The CDR3 spans 15 residues. Germline V lookup: CDR1 SGHTA, CDR2 FQGTGA. The CDR3 reads CASSLEAGLGTEAFF. The CDR3 bases are TGTGCCAGCAGCTTAGAGGCGGGGTTAGGTACTGAAGCTTTCTTT.

This chain connects TRBV7-2 to TRBJ1-2; D is perhaps TRBD1 (5 bases). The CDR3 is made up of 16 amino acids. V lost 4 bases to trimming and J lost 4 bases, with 19 bases between them. CDR1 is SGHTA and CDR2 is FQGNSA in the germline V gene. CDR3 in DNA: TGTGCCAGCAGCTCCGAGGTCGGACGGACAACCTATGGCTACACCTTC. Its translation: CASSSEVGRTTYGYTF.

As DNA, the CDR3 is TGTGCCAGCAGCGTAGCGGGGTTCAAGGATGAAGCTTTCTTT. Encoded protein: CASSVAGFKDEAFF. This sequence joins TRBV9 and TRBJ1-1, with no clear D. Germline V gene lookup returns CDR1 SGDLS and CDR2 YYNGEE. The V gene lost 0 bases and the J gene lost 7 bases, with 13 bases spanning the gap. There are 14 residues in the CDR3.

This clone was recorded only once. The gene calls are TRBV5-5 and TRBJ2-7, with 9 bases matching TRBD1. CDR1 is SGHKS and CDR2 is YYEKEE in the germline V gene (reference sequence). V lost 1 base to trimming and J lost 0 bases; unmatched junction nucleotides: 2. This CDR3 is built from 15 residues. CDR3 in amino acids: CASSLWTGDSYEQYF. CDR3 DNA: TGTGCCAGCAGCTTGTGGACAGGGGACTCCTACGAGCAGTACTTC.

To note about this clone: Different DNA sequences within this sample yield the same CDR3. The chain combines TRBV18 with TRBJ1-1; a weak D match, TRBD1 (5 bases). V was clipped by 6 bases and J by 1 base, with 12 bases between them. Germline V gene sequence: CDR1 KGHSH, CDR2 LQKENI. This CDR3 region has 14 residues. CDR3 coding DNA: TGTGCCAGCTCCCTCGCCGACAGGAACACTGAAGCTTTCTTT. Translation gives CASSLADRNTEAFF.

This clone was detected only once. The chain links TRBV30 to TRBJ1-4, with 10 bases aligning to TRBD1. Germline CDR1 and CDR2: GTSNPN and SVGIG (reference sequence). V was pared by 0 bases and J by 8 bases, with 9 bases of the junction left unmatched. This CDR3 has 16 amino acids. The CDR3 DNA reads as TGTGCCTGGAGTGTTCGCGGGACAGGGGCCTCAGAAAAACTGTTTTTT. This codes for CAWSVRGTGASEKLFF. The full variable domain, rest sourced from reference TRBV30 and TRBJ1-4, is SQTIHQWPATLVQPVGSPLSLECTVEGTSNPNLYWYRQAAGRGLQLLFYSVGIGQISSEVPQNLSASRPQDRQFILSSKKLLLSDSGFYLCAWSVRGTGASEKLFFGSGTQLSVL.

The chain joins TRBV5-1 to TRBJ2-5; 7 positions match TRBD1. J was trimmed by 1 base and V by 0 bases; bases with no gene match: 9. Germline-derived CDR1 and CDR2 are SGHRS and YFSETQ. The CDR3 is 17 residues long. CDR3 loop: CASSLAGQISLQETQYF. CDR3 coding DNA: TGCGCCAGCAGCTTGGCGGGACAGATCTCTCTCCAAGAGACCCAGTACTTC.

The chain couples TRBV19 to TRBJ2-5, with 7 bases lining up with TRBD1. The J call is uncertain, as TRBJ2-7 better fits the DNA end. This CDR3 has 14 amino acids. Per germline, CDR1 LNHDA and CDR2 SQIVND (reference sequence). As DNA, the CDR3 is TGTGCCAGTAGAGGGGACAGCCCTCCCTACGAGCAGTACTTC. Translating gives CASRGDSPPYEQYF.

V gene TRBV27 combines with J gene TRBJ1-5; 8 bases map to TRBD1. This CDR3 has 16 residues. The V gene end was trimmed by 0 bases and the J gene end by 4 bases; junction bases not matched to a gene: 5. Germline V lookup: CDR1 MNHEY, CDR2 SMNVEV (reference sequence). The CDR3 reads CASSLSIGQGNQPQHF. DNA for the CDR3: TGTGCCAGCAGTTTATCGATTGGACAGGGAAATCAGCCCCAGCATTTT.

The chain recombines TRBV6-5 with TRBJ2-1; TRBD2 matches at 7 bases. The CDR3 runs to 15 residues. Germline values: CDR1 MNHEY, CDR2 SVGAGI. The V segment lost 0 bases and the J segment 6 bases; nucleotides outside the gene matches: 5. The CDR3 loop is CASSYSWTRSNEQFF. CDR3 DNA: TGTGCCAGCAGTTACTCCTGGACTAGGAGCAATGAGCAGTTCTTC.

The rearrangement uses TRBV9 and TRBJ2-3; 7 bases line up with TRBD2. Germline loops: CDR1 SGDLS, CDR2 YYNGEE. The CDR3 covers 15 residues. Unmatched junction bases numbered 3, after V lost 0 bases and J lost 2 bases. The CDR3 is CASSVGGGDTDTQYF. CDR3 in DNA: TGTGCCAGCAGCGTAGGGGGGGGAGACACAGATACGCAGTATTTT.

The chain has TRBV25-1 and TRBJ2-1; TRBD2 aligns across 9 bases. The V segment lost 7 bases and the J segment 2 bases; nucleotides outside the gene matches: 6. Germline CDR1 MGHDK, CDR2 SYGVNS. The CDR3 covers 15 residues. The CDR3 here is CASTEREAAYNEQFF. CDR3 sequence (DNA): TGTGCCAGCACTGAGCGGGAGGCCGCCTACAATGAGCAGTTCTTC. Together with reference TRBV25-1 and TRBJ2-1, the CDR3 gives the full variable domain: EADIYQTPRYLVIGTGKKITLECSQTMGHDKMYWYQQDPGMELHLIHYSYGVNSTEKGDLSSESTVSRIRTEHFPLTLESARPSHTSQYLCASTEREAAYNEQFFGPGTRLTVL.

The V call is TRBV9, the J call TRBJ1-2; a possible D gene is TRBD1 (5 bases). Germline CDR1 SGDLS, CDR2 YYNGEE. The CDR3 consists of 16 residues. V was pared by 4 bases and J by 1 base, with 17 bases between. CDR3 residues: CASSPTPTAFNYGYTF. In DNA form, the CDR3 reads TGTGCCAGCAGCCCAACTCCGACAGCATTTAACTATGGCTACACCTTC.

The genes are TRBV7-2 and TRBJ1-3; D is uncertain. The CDR3 runs to 15 residues. V was clipped by 1 base and J by 0 bases, with 7 bases between them. The germline gives CDR1 SGHTA, CDR2 FQGNSA. DNA for the CDR3: TGTGCCAGCAGCTTAGAGGCAGGCTCTGGAAACACCATATATTTT. Translation: CASSLEAGSGNTIYF.

The chain recombines TRBV7-6 with TRBJ1-1; 9 nucleotides match TRBD1. The ends lost 5 bases at V and 1 base at J; junction bases unmatched: 11. Germline CDR1 SGHVS, CDR2 FNYEAQ. CDR3 size: 17 residues. CDR3 amino acids: CASSQPGQGLGNTEAFF. Written as DNA, the CDR3 is TGTGCCAGCAGCCAACCCGGACAGGGGCTGGGGAACACTGAAGCTTTCTTT.

The chain uses TRBV11-2 and TRBJ2-2; 7 bases match TRBD2. This CDR3 has 17 amino acids. Trimming at V came to 1 base and at J to 2 bases, leaving 7 bases not matched to a gene. CDR1 is SGHAT and CDR2 is FQNNGV in the germline V gene. CDR3 region: CASSLVGSGRNTGELFF. The CDR3 DNA reads as TGTGCCAGCAGCTTAGTGGGTAGCGGGCGAAACACCGGGGAGCTGTTTTTT.

The V call is TRBV6-1, the J call TRBJ1-4, with 12 positions matching TRBD1. This CDR3 contains 15 residues. Germline CDR1 reads MNHNS; CDR2 reads SASEGT. V lost 6 bases and J lost 8; bases outside the gene matches: 7. The CDR3 nucleotides read TGTGCCAGCAGAGACCGGGACAGGGGGCGCGAAAAACTGTTTTTT. Amino acids: CASRDRDRGREKLFF.

This clone was counted between two and nine times. The V call is TRBV6-5, the J call TRBJ2-3; TRBD2 agrees at 8 bases. Trimming removed 6 bases from V and 5 bases from J; junction bases left unmatched: 7. The V gene's germline CDR1 is MNHEY and CDR2 SVGAGI. There are 14 residues in the CDR3. The CDR3 here is CASRWTGGQDTQYF. The CDR3 DNA sequence: TGTGCCAGCAGATGGACGGGGGGGCAAGATACGCAGTATTTT.

This clone has only one observation. The chain couples TRBV4-1 to TRBJ1-1, with a possible D match to TRBD1 (5 bases). CDR1 and CDR2 from the germline V gene are MGHRA and YSYEKL. This CDR3 comprises 14 residues. Trimming pared 1 base from V and 6 bases from J, leaving 12 bases between. CDR3 residues: CASSQVSGLPEAFF. The CDR3 nucleotides are TGCGCCAGCAGCCAAGTATCGGGACTACCTGAAGCTTTCTTT.

This clone was seen a few times. The rearrangement joins TRBV19 to TRBJ1-2; no reliable D call. With 8 bases removed from V and 3 bases from J, the gap between germline ends came to 19 bases. Germline CDR1 LNHDA, CDR2 SQIVND (reference sequence). The CDR3 has 15 amino acids. The DNA for the CDR3 is TGTGCCAGTCAATTGGAGGCCTCGGACCACTATGGCTACACCTTC. Its protein product is CASQLEASDHYGYTF. The entire variable domain, with the rest obtained from reference TRBV19 and TRBJ1-2, is as follows: DGGITQSPKYLFRKEGQNVTLSCEQNLNHDAMYWYRQDPGQGLRLIYYSQIVNDFQKGDIAEGYSVSREKKESFPLTVTSAQKNPTAFYLCASQLEASDHYGYTFGSGTRLTVV.

The chain carries TRBV10-3 and TRBJ2-1; 9 bases fit TRBD2. The CDR3 has 14 amino acids. V trimming: 3 bases; J trimming: 14 bases; junction bases outside the gene matches: 11. Per the germline V gene, CDR1 is ENHRY and CDR2 is SYGVKD. The DNA for the CDR3 is TGTGCCATCAGTGAACTTAGCGGGAGAAACGAGAAGTTCTTC. This gives the protein CAISELSGRNEKFF.

The rearrangement joins TRBV4-1 to TRBJ2-1; no clear D gene. Germline values: CDR1 MGHRA, CDR2 YSYEKL. The V gene lost 1 base and the J gene lost 5 bases, with 18 bases spanning the gap. This CDR3 spans 17 amino acids. In DNA, the CDR3 is TGCGCCAGCAGCCAAGTTATAGTCCCCCTCCAAAACAATGAGCAGTTCTTC. It codes for CASSQVIVPLQNNEQFF.

The chain has TRBV30 and TRBJ2-5; 8 nucleotides agree with TRBD1. The end of the DNA is better explained by TRBJ2-7, so the J call may be wrong. The CDR3 totals 15 residues. Germline CDR1 reads GTSNPN; CDR2 reads SVGIG (reference sequence). In nucleotides, the CDR3 is TGTGCCTGGACAGGGACAGGTAGTGTTTTGGACGAGCAGTACTTC. Translated, it gives CAWTGTGSVLDEQYF.

This chain joins TRBV9 and TRBJ2-2, with 10 nucleotides matching TRBD2. CDR1 SGDLS and CDR2 YYNGEE come from the germline V gene. The CDR3 is made up of 16 amino acids. V trimming: 5 bases; J trimming: 4 bases; junction bases outside the gene matches: 8. The CDR3 nucleotides are TGTGCCAGCAGTGCCAGCGGGGGGGCGGTCACCGGGGAGCTGTTTTTT. Translation gives CASSASGGAVTGELFF.

This chain links TRBV29-1 with TRBJ2-4, with 7 bases that match TRBD1. Trimming cost V 5 bases and J 0 bases; bases outside gene matches: 7. The CDR3 is made up of 15 amino acids. Germline V lookup: CDR1 SQVTM, CDR2 ANQGSEA. The CDR3 region is CSVLDREVAKNIQYF. In DNA, the CDR3 is TGCAGCGTTCTCGACAGGGAAGTAGCCAAAAACATTCAGTACTTC.

This clone occurred once. The V call is TRBV10-3, the J call TRBJ2-3; the match to TRBD1 covers 10 bases. Germline CDR1 is ENHRY and CDR2 is SYGVKD. The CDR3 length is 15 residues. The junction had 6 bases not matched to a gene; V was cut back by 8 bases and J by 1 base. CDR3 bases: TGTGCCATCGCCGGTGGGACAGGGGGCACAGATACGCAGTATTTT. Protein: CAIAGGTGGTDTQYF.

The chain joins TRBV7-9 to TRBJ2-5; 12 nucleotides match TRBD2. The CDR3 loop spans 16 amino acids. V dropped 6 bases and J dropped 4; count of bases not matched to a gene: 9. Germline V gene sequence: CDR1 SEHNR, CDR2 FQNEAQ (reference sequence). The CDR3 region has the DNA TGTGCCAGCAGGCGAGCGACTAGCGGGAGCGGAGAGACCCAGTACTTC. This sequence encodes CASRRATSGSGETQYF.

The chain carries TRBV19 and TRBJ1-5; 8 bases match TRBD1. Unmatched junction bases numbered 9, after V lost 6 bases and J lost 2 bases. The CDR3 contains 16 residues. Per the germline V gene, CDR1 is LNHDA and CDR2 is SQIVND (reference sequence). In nucleotides, the CDR3 is TGTGCCAGTAGGGGACAGGCGGGGGTTCGCAATCAGCCCCAGCATTTT. Its translation is CASRGQAGVRNQPQHF.

The V call is TRBV19, the J call TRBJ2-6, with 9 bases aligning to TRBD1. After removal of 7 bases from V and 0 bases from J, the junction contained 7 bases not matched to a gene. CDR1 is LNHDA, CDR2 SQIVND, per germline (reference sequence). CDR3 length: 17 residues. In DNA form, the CDR3 reads TGTGCCAGTATTCGGACAGGGGTCAGCTCTGGGGCCAACGTCCTGACTTTC. Translating gives CASIRTGVSSGANVLTF.

This clone appeared once. In the same sample, other DNA sequences code for this CDR3. This rearrangement joins TRBV27 to TRBJ1-1; D remains ambiguous. The germline V gene encodes CDR1 MNHEY and CDR2 SMNVEV (reference sequence). The CDR3 is 12 amino acids. The V end was cut by 3 bases, the J end by 5 bases, with 7 bases between. In DNA form, the CDR3 reads TGTGCCAGCAGTTTCCGAGGAACTGAAGCTTTCTTT. It codes for CASSFRGTEAFF.

This clone showed up just a few times. The chain combines TRBV6-1 with TRBJ1-2, with 9 bases identical to TRBD1. Unmatched junction bases numbered 8, after V lost 5 bases and J lost 4 bases. The CDR3 is made up of 15 amino acids. Looked up from germline, CDR1 is MNHNS and CDR2 is SASEGT. CDR3 protein: CASSSLRDRAYGYTF. CDR3 nucleotides: TGTGCCAGCAGTTCCCTCCGGGACAGGGCCTATGGCTACACCTTC.